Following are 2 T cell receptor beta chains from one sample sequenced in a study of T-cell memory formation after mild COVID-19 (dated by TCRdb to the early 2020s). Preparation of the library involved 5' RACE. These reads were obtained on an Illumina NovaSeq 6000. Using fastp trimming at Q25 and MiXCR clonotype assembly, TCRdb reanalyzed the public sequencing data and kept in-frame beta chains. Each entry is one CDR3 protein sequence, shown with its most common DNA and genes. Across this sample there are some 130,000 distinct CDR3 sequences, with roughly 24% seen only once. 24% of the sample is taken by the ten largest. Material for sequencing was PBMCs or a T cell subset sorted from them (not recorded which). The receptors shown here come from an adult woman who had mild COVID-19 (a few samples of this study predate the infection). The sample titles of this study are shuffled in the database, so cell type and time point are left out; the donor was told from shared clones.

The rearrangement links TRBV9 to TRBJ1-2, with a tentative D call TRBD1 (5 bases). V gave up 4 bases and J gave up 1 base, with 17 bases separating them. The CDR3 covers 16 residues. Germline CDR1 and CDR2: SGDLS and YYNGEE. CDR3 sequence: CASSPIQGGNNYGYTF. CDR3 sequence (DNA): TGTGCCAGCAGCCCTATCCAGGGTGGGAATAACTATGGCTACACCTTC. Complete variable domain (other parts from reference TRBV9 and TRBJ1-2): DSGVTQTPKHLITATGQRVTLRCSPRSGDLSVYWYQQSLDQGLQFLIQYYNGEERAKGNILERFSAQQFPDLHSELNLSSLELGDSALYFCASSPIQGGNNYGYTFGSGTRLTVV.

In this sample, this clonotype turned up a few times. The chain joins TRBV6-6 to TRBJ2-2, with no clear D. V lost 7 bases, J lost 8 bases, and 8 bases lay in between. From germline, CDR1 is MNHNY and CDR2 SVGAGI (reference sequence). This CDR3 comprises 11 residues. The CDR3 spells CASTFQGELFF. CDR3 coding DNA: TGTGCCAGCACCTTCCAAGGGGAGCTGTTTTTT.